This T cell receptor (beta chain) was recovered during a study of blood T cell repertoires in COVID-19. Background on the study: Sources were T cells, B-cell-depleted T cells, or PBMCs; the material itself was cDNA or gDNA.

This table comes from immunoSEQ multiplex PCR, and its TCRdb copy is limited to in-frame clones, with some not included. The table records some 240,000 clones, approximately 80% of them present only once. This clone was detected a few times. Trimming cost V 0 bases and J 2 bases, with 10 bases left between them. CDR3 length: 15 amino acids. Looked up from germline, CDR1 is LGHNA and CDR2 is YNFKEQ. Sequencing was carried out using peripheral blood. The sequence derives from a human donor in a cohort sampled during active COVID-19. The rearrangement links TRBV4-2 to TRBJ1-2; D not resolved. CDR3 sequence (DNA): TGTGCCAGCAGCCAAGATCGAAACACAAACTATGGCTACACCTTC. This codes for CASSQDRNTNYGYTF.